The 2 T cell receptor beta chains presented below share a single source sample, sequenced in a study of a mutant IDH1 vaccine in newly diagnosed glioma. The assay was immunoSEQ multiplex PCR, and TCRdb's table has in-frame clones only and misses some. The data hold 45,000 to 65,000 clones, with 82% observed a single time. Stated time point: week 5, during vaccination. With topical imiquimod, each dose of the vaccine consisted of 300 ug of mutant IDH1 20-mer peptide. These receptors have no known antigen. This material consisted of PBMCs, taken from a glioma patient whose treatment included an IDH1 peptide vaccine. Source of these receptors: a woman under 30 with glioma. Some clones in this sample may be carry-over from other donors' samples.

The chain links TRBV6-5 to TRBJ2-1; possibly TRBD2 for D (6 bases). Germline V gives CDR1 MNHEY, CDR2 SVGAGI. V was trimmed by 2 bases and J by 8 bases, leaving 19 bases between them. This CDR3 is built from 16 residues. The DNA of the CDR3 is TGTGCCAGCAGTTACGGGAGGTGGATAGCGTGGGATGAGCAGTTCTTC. Translation gives CASSYGRWIAWDEQFF.

As concerns this clone: Relative to the germline gene, one junction end is altered; a read error may explain this. This rearrangement joins TRBV7-7 to TRBJ2-7, with TRBD1 matching 9 bases. Germline CDR1 reads SSHAT; CDR2 reads FNYEAQ (reference sequence). CDR3 length: 14 residues. The CDR3 nucleotides are TGTGCTAGCAGCCCGGGACAGGGAGGCTACGAGCAGTACTTC. It translates to CASSPGQGGYEQYF.